This T cell receptor beta chain is from a study of T-cell memory formation after mild COVID-19 (dated by TCRdb to the early 2020s). For the study in its entirety: TCR sequence clusters from the two donors were largely donor specific. T-cell clones expanding and contracting after mild COVID-19 in two donors were tracked by longitudinal TCRalpha and TCRbeta repertoire sequencing. The cohort comprised two young, previously healthy adult volunteers, one female and one male.

Including the terminal cysteine and phenylalanine, the CDR3 comprises 15 residues. Only the CDR3 portion is preserved as DNA: 45 bases, with reading frame beginning at the first base. The germline V and J ends show losses of 0 bases and 1 base respectively, and no gene match explains 4 bases of the junction. Reading the germline V gene (reference sequence) gives CDR1 SGHKS and CDR2 YYEKEE. PBMCs were isolated by Ficoll-Paque density gradient centrifugation. For sequencing, an Illumina NovaSeq 6000 was employed. TCRalpha and TCRbeta cDNA libraries were built by 5'RACE with constant-segment primers, adding sample barcodes and unique molecular identifiers. RNA was extracted from every sample with Trizol reagent. The libraries were amplified in two PCR steps, and the second step added a second sample barcode and Illumina TruSeq adapters. Sequencing of libraries was performed on an Illumina NovaSeq with 2 x 150 bp paired-end reads. The source study handled its data this way. With migec v1.2.7, reads were demultiplexed and then collapsed into UMI-guided consensus sequences. With mixcr v2.1.11, UMI consensuses were aligned to TRA and TRB V and J templates and assembled into clonotypes. A clonotype was counted as expanded or contracted only if both edgeR and NoisET called the change significant, with noise models trained on biological replicates. For edgeR calls, the cutoffs were a false discovery rate-adjusted p below 0.01 and a log2 fold-change threshold of 1. PCA with hierarchical clustering of max-normalized trajectories of the 1000 most abundant clonotypes was used as exploratory dynamics analysis. Each responding clone was given a CD4 or CD8 phenotype based on the CD4+ and CD8+ repertoires, which had been sequenced separately. TCRdb passed the public sequencing reads through fastp at Q25 and MiXCR, retaining productive beta sequences. Each CDR3 protein appears once, grouped with its most common genes and DNA. The V and J calls and clone size are TCRdb's, not the authors'. This sample comprises more than 250,000 distinct CDR3 sequences, roughly 17% of them detected only once. Of the sample, 20% to 25% falls within the top ten clones.

Study-level results and caveats: The second-wave clones that peaked on day 37 were not confirmed to be SARS-CoV-2 specific. Some responding clones were found in pre-infection memory, which suggests that pre-existing cross-reactive memory T cells took part in the SARS-CoV-2 response. Contracting CD4+ clones appeared mostly in the CM and EM memory subsets, whereas CD8+ clones were enriched in EMRA. Only a couple of mild cases were covered in the study, and larger cohorts including severe cases with pre-infection samples were considered necessary. Balanced CD4/CD8 phenotypes were observed for clones contracting from day 15 to 85, whereas a bias towards CD4+ was observed for a second wave of clones expanding from day 15 to 37.

In its sample, this clonotype was seen a few times. Its specific antigen is unknown. No base qualities exist here, and no much larger clone lies one base off it. This receptor was identified in a man aged 18 to 35 who had mild COVID-19 (a few samples of this study predate the infection). The sample titles of this study are shuffled in the database, so cell type and time point are left out; the donor was told from shared clones. The chain is assembled from TRBV5-5 and TRBJ2-7, with 7 central nucleotides matching TRBD1. Sequences were obtained from PBMCs or a T cell subset sorted from them (not recorded which). The DNA sequence is TGTGCCAGCAGCTTGGGACAGGGAGTTTCCTACGAGCAGTACTTC. Its protein reads: CASSLGQGVSYEQYF.